This TCR beta chain is from a study of blood T cells in healthy people across ages. Germline CDR1 and CDR2: DFQATT and SNEGSKA (reference sequence). V lost 6 bases and J lost 7, with 15 bases in between. This CDR3 comprises 12 residues. In this sample, this clonotype turned up once. A second about 7 to 11 cycle PCR used barcoded and J-beta primers. TCRdb used MiXCR to reprocess the 5' RACE reads, holding one entry per CDR3 protein. Found here are 1.5 million to 2 million distinct CDR3 sequences, approximately 40% of them singletons; the top ten hold around 23%. This receptor was obtained from a human donor in good health. The V call is TRBV20-1, the J call TRBJ1-2; a weak D match, TRBD1 (6 bases). The sequencing input was blood. The CDR3 sequence is CSATPGEGGYTF. In DNA, the CDR3 is TGCAGTGCCACACCAGGGGAGGGTGGCTACACCTTC.